The 2 T cell receptor beta chains below come from one sample, sequenced in a study of identifying expanded T cells in peripheral blood. Method: immunoSEQ multiplex PCR; TCRdb's copy keeps in-frame clones and lacks some. The sample contains about 100,000 clones, roughly 88% of which appear only once. The sequenced material came from blood. All receptors come from a person aged 18 to 70 in good health.

The chain uses TRBV4-1 and TRBJ1-2; 7 bases align to TRBD1. This CDR3 is built from 18 residues. Germline V gene lookup returns CDR1 MGHRA and CDR2 YSYEKL. The junction had 15 bases not matched to a gene; V was cut back by 5 bases and J by 0 bases. The CDR3 loop is CASSMTPGQPYTNYGYTF. CDR3 nucleotide sequence: TGCGCCAGCAGCATGACCCCGGGACAGCCGTATACTAACTATGGCTACACCTTC.

The rearrangement uses TRBV30 and TRBJ1-5; unclear D gene. The V end was cut by 4 bases, the J end by 1 base, with 11 bases between. The CDR3 totals 14 residues. The germline V gene encodes CDR1 GTSNPN and CDR2 SVGIG (reference sequence). Here the CDR3 reads CAWTLGRSNQPQHF. DNA of the CDR3: TGTGCCTGGACCCTTGGGAGAAGCAATCAGCCCCAGCATTTT.